Presented here are 4 T cell receptor beta chains from one specimen sequenced in a study of OX40 agonist ivuxolimab in advanced cancers. The data were produced by immunoSEQ multiplex PCR, yet TCRdb's version contains in-frame clones alone and is incomplete. The table includes over 60,000 clones, 75% to 90% detected once. The specimen was CD4+ or CD8+ T cells sorted from blood, collected in a trial of the OX40 agonist ivuxolimab. Source of these receptors: an adult with an advanced solid tumor such as melanoma, head and neck, liver or kidney cancer.

With respect to this clone: The final CDR3 position lacks the conserved phenylalanine or tryptophan, pointing to a likely read error. This chain connects TRBV30 to TRBJ2-7; D remains unclear. Germline CDR1 GTSNPN, CDR2 SVGIG (reference sequence). V was pared by 5 bases and J by 3 bases, with 14 bases between. The CDR3 runs 13 residues. In nucleotides, the CDR3 is TGTGCCTGGTCGAGACACCAAGGCTACGAGCAGTACCTC. It specifies CAWSRHQGYEQYL.

The chain links TRBV10-1 to TRBJ2-3; D not certain. CDR3 size: 14 residues. Per germline, CDR1 WNHNN and CDR2 SYGVQD (reference sequence). With 3 bases removed from V and 0 bases from J, the gap between germline ends came to 7 bases. The CDR3: CASSEGWSTDTQYF. The CDR3 nucleotides are TGCGCCAGCAGTGAAGGGTGGAGCACAGATACGCAGTATTTT.

V usage is TRBV7-9 and J usage is TRBJ2-7; TRBD1 matches at 10 bases. Trimming removed 1 base from V and 2 bases from J; junction bases left unmatched: 2. The CDR3 sequence is 15 residues long. CDR1 and CDR2 (germline): SEHNR, FQNEAQ (reference sequence). DNA for the CDR3: TGTGCCAGCAGCTTAGACGGGACAGGGGCCTACGAGCAGTACTTC. It is translated as CASSLDGTGAYEQYF.

V gene TRBV29-1 combines with J gene TRBJ2-3, with 10 bases matching TRBD2. V was pared by 4 bases and J by 3 bases, with 4 bases of the junction left unmatched. Germline assignment: CDR1 SQVTM and CDR2 ANQGSEA. The CDR3 length is 14 residues. Here the CDR3 reads CSVAPSGRTDTQYF. CDR3 nucleotides: TGCAGCGTTGCCCCTAGCGGGAGAACAGATACGCAGTATTTT.